Below, 4 T cell receptor beta chains from the same sample are listed, as sequenced in a study of T-cell reconstitution after alpha-beta-depleted transplantation in children. Library preparation (for TCRbeta) was performed with unique molecular identifiers. TCRdb called the PCR reads again in MiXCR, with one record for every CDR3 protein. The table records about 540,000 distinct CDR3 sequences, about 18% of them present only once. The source material was PBMCs from the stem cell graft donor, sampled from the stem cell graft. These receptors all stem from a human donor who donated a stem cell graft to a child with acute lymphoblastic leukemia.

This clonotype occurred a few times. The rearrangement links TRBV4-1 to TRBJ2-1; no definite D call. The CDR3 is 14 residues long. V was cut by 3 bases and J by 2 bases, with 8 bases left in between. CDR1 is MGHRA, CDR2 YSYEKL, per germline. The CDR3 DNA is TGCGCCAGCAGCCATATATCAGCCTACAATGAGCAGTTCTTC. It codes for CASSHISAYNEQFF.

This chain uses TRBV20-1 with TRBJ1-5, with 7 bases matching TRBD1. The V gene's germline CDR1 is DFQATT and CDR2 SNEGSKA (reference sequence). CDR3 length: 14 residues. With V trimmed by 6 bases and J by 2 bases, 7 bases remained unmatched. CDR3: CSAQTGRGNQPQHF. The CDR3 DNA reads TGCAGTGCGCAGACAGGGAGGGGCAATCAGCCCCAGCATTTT.

This clonotype was seen only a few times. The rearrangement joins TRBV29-1 to TRBJ2-7; TRBD2 matches 9 bases. The CDR3 is 16 amino acids. The germline V gene encodes CDR1 SQVTM and CDR2 ANQGSEA. The V segment lost 0 bases and the J segment 3 bases; nucleotides outside the gene matches: 9. The CDR3: CSVEEWGLANRYEQYF. DNA for the CDR3: TGCAGCGTTGAAGAATGGGGACTAGCCAACCGCTACGAGCAGTACTTC.

This clonotype has a handful of counts. This CDR3 is CASSSSVGTLFGEQYF. CDR3 sequence (DNA): TGTGCCAGCAGCTCCTCTGTGGGGACACTTTTCGGGGAGCAGTACTTC. The chain couples TRBV11-2 to TRBJ2-7; D may be TRBD1 (6 bases). Between the trimmed V and J ends, which lost 4 bases and 7 bases, there was a span of 23 bases. The CDR3 covers 16 residues. Germline V gene data show CDR1 as SGHAT and CDR2 as FQNNGV.